These 26 T cell receptor beta chains were sequenced from one sample in a study of vaccination and CD4 T cells after COVID-19. This sample's treatment: roughly 10-day PBMC culture with coronavirus spike peptide pools or control peptides (ViraFEST assay). Researchers used the Oncomine TCR Beta short-read assay to sequence DNA from cultured CD4+ T cells. TCRdb independently ran MiXCR on the PCR reads; one entry per CDR3 protein. The sample lists roughly 7,700 distinct CDR3 sequences; approximately 60% were seen once. These receptors' targets are unknown. The sequencing sample was made of CD4+ T cells from blood, cultured in vitro. Source of these receptors: a human donor who had recovered from COVID-19.

The V call is TRBV7-3, the J call TRBJ2-7; 8 nucleotides agree with TRBD2. The ends lost 5 bases at V and 0 bases at J; junction bases unmatched: 6. This CDR3 contains 15 residues. Looked up from germline, CDR1 is SGHTA and CDR2 is FQGTGA. CDR3 nucleotide sequence: TGTGCCAGCAGCCCTTCGGGGGGGTCCTCCTACGAGCAGTACTTC. Encoded protein: CASSPSGGSSYEQYF. The entire variable domain, with the rest obtained from reference TRBV7-3 and TRBJ2-7, is as follows: GAGVSQTPSNKVTEKGKYVELRCDPISGHTALYWYRQSLGQGPEFLIYFQGTGAADDSGLPNDRFFAVRPEGSVSTLKIQRTERGDSAVYLCASSPSGGSSYEQYFGPGTRLTVT.

This clonotype has only one observation. The CDR3 region has the DNA TGTGCCAGAAGCTTATGGACCCAGGGGCCCGAGCAGTACTTC. Translation gives CARSLWTQGPEQYF. The chain has TRBV5-3 and TRBJ2-7, with a possible D match to TRBD1 (6 bases). TRBV5-3 is reported as an ORF; its role is uncertain. This CDR3 spans 14 amino acids. V shed 2 bases and J shed 6 bases, with 15 bases lying between them.

The V gene is TRBV6-1, the J gene TRBJ1-5, with TRBD1 matching over 7 bases. The germline gives CDR1 MNHNS, CDR2 SASEGT. This CDR3 is 14 amino acids long. V was pared by 8 bases and J by 9 bases, with 13 bases of the junction left unmatched. DNA of the CDR3: TGTGCCAGCGGAAAAACAGGGGTTGCGTTGCCCCAGCATTTT. Its protein is CASGKTGVALPQHF.

The V and J genes are TRBV6-1 and TRBJ1-3; D perhaps matches TRBD1 (6 bases). This CDR3 contains 14 residues. Trimming took 3 bases from V and 4 from J, leaving 10 bases between them. The germline CDR1 and CDR2 sequences are MNHNS and SASEGT. The CDR3 sequence: CASSDLGQGNTIYF. CDR3 in DNA: TGTGCCAGCAGTGACTTAGGACAGGGAAACACCATATATTTT.

The genes are TRBV2 and TRBJ1-6; D unclear. V was shortened by 5 bases and J by 8 bases, with 4 bases between the two germline ends. Germline-derived CDR1 and CDR2 are SNHLY and FYNNEI. The length of the CDR3 is 11 residues. The CDR3 nucleotides are TGTGCCAGCAGTACAGATTCACCCCTCCACTTT. Residues: CASSTDSPLHF.

The chain is built from TRBV11-3 and TRBJ1-2, with D unclear. Germline V gene lookup returns CDR1 SGHNT and CDR2 YENEEA. Trimming cost V 0 bases and J 7 bases, with 6 bases left between them. This CDR3 spans 12 amino acids. Written as DNA, the CDR3 is TGTGCCAGCAGCTTAGATTTGGGTGGCTACACCTTC. This encodes CASSLDLGGYTF.

CDR3 nucleotide sequence: TGTGCCAGCTATGGACTGCGCTATGGCTACACCTTC. This encodes CASYGLRYGYTF. The V call is TRBV6-2 or TRBV6-3, the J call TRBJ1-2; no clear D gene. V was trimmed by 8 bases and J by 4 bases, leaving 11 bases between them. The length of the CDR3 is 12 residues. In germline, CDR1 is MNHEY, CDR2 SVGEGT.

This clonotype occurred a few times. The genes are TRBV7-3 and TRBJ1-2; D is unclear. V lost 2 bases, J lost 8 bases, and 12 bases lay in between. The CDR3 has 13 residues. Germline CDR1 reads SGHTA; CDR2 reads FQGTGA. For the CDR3, the DNA is TGTGCCAGCAGCTTAGTTGGAGGTGGAGGCTACACCTTC. It specifies CASSLVGGGGYTF.

This clonotype was seen only once. V and J are TRBV7-2 and TRBJ2-5; 15 positions agree with TRBD2. The V segment lost 7 bases and the J segment 5 bases; nucleotides outside the gene matches: 14. CDR3 length equals 18 residues. Germline loops: CDR1 SGHTA, CDR2 FQGNSA. CDR3 amino acids: CASKPKGLAGGLWETQYF. DNA for the CDR3: TGTGCCAGCAAACCCAAAGGACTAGCGGGGGGGCTCTGGGAGACCCAGTACTTC.

The CDR3 region is CAISESGVNTEAFF. The DNA of the CDR3 is TGTGCCATCAGTGAGTCCGGTGTGAACACTGAAGCTTTCTTT. The chain combines TRBV10-3 with TRBJ1-1; D gene unclear. CDR3 length equals 14 residues. Trimming stripped 0 bases from V and 0 bases from J, with 5 bases between. The V gene's germline CDR1 is ENHRY and CDR2 SYGVKD.

The chain carries TRBV18 and TRBJ2-5, with unresolved D. The V end was cut by 3 bases, the J end by 1 base, with 6 bases between. The CDR3 has 13 residues. CDR1 and CDR2 from the germline V gene are KGHSH and LQKENI. The CDR3 DNA reads as TGTGCCAGCTCACCTGTACCCCAAGAGACCCAGTACTTC. It translates to CASSPVPQETQYF.

This clonotype appeared once. The gene calls are TRBV4-2 and TRBJ1-2, with 7 bases aligning to TRBD1. V was pared by 1 base and J by 6 bases, with 2 bases of the junction left unmatched. Germline V lookup: CDR1 LGHNA, CDR2 YNFKEQ. There are 13 residues in the CDR3. The CDR3 loop reads CASSQGQGDGYTF. In DNA, the CDR3 is TGTGCCAGCAGCCAAGGACAGGGTGATGGCTACACCTTC.

The chain carries TRBV20-1 and TRBJ2-3; D is unresolved. The CDR3 extends over 11 amino acids. Germline values: CDR1 DFQATT, CDR2 SNEGSKA (reference sequence). V was shortened by 1 base and J by 7 bases, with 6 bases between the two germline ends. In nucleotides, the CDR3 is TGCAGTGCTAGAGCCCTAAATACGCAGTATTTT. It translates to CSARALNTQYF.

The chain carries TRBV7-8 and TRBJ1-6, with D unclear. The CDR3 length is 16 residues. Germline loops: CDR1 SGHVS, CDR2 FQNEAQ. Trimming removed 1 base at V and 0 bases at J, with 7 bases between. CDR3 bases: TGTGCCAGCAGCTTAGAGGTTCGCTCCTATAATTCACCCCTCCACTTT. Protein sequence: CASSLEVRSYNSPLHF.

This chain links TRBV6-2 or TRBV6-3 with TRBJ2-7, with TRBD2 identical over 8 bases. Trimming took 5 bases from V and 3 from J; bases not matched to a gene: 9. Germline assignment: CDR1 MNHEY and CDR2 SVGEGT. The CDR3 consists of 15 residues. This CDR3 is CASSRAGASSYEQYF. DNA of the CDR3: TGTGCCAGCAGTCGAGCGGGGGCCTCGAGCTACGAGCAGTACTTC.

The CDR3 bases are TGTGCCAGCAGCTTTGTGAGTGGCGGTTACGAGCAGTACTTC. Amino acid sequence: CASSFVSGGYEQYF. The J gene is TRBJ2-7, the V gene TRBV7-2; no definite D call. Germline-derived CDR1 and CDR2 are SGHTA and FQGNSA. This CDR3 has 14 residues. V gave up 3 bases and J gave up 4 bases, with 13 bases separating them. Drawing the rest from reference TRBV7-2 and TRBJ2-7, the complete variable domain is GAGVSQSPSNKVTEKGKDVELRCDPISGHTALYWYRQSLGQGLEFLIYFQGNSAPDKSGLPSDRFSAERTGGSVSTLTIQRTQQEDSAVYLCASSFVSGGYEQYFGPGTRLTVT.

This chain connects TRBV20-1 to TRBJ2-3; perhaps TRBD2 as D (6 bases). V was shortened by 3 bases and J by 8 bases, with 21 bases between the two germline ends. CDR1 DFQATT and CDR2 SNEGSKA come from the germline V gene (reference sequence). The CDR3 is made up of 15 amino acids. The CDR3 reads CSASSGSRLSGTQYF. The CDR3, as DNA: TGCAGTGCTAGTTCCGGGAGTCGCTTATCTGGTACGCAGTATTTT.

This chain links TRBV2 with TRBJ1-1, with D unclear. This CDR3 spans 12 amino acids. Trimming left V 7 bases short and J 4 bases short, with 10 bases between. Germline V lookup: CDR1 SNHLY, CDR2 FYNNEI. CDR3 bases: TGTGCCAGCACGGGGATGGGCACTGAAGCTTTCTTT. Translation gives CASTGMGTEAFF. Looking up the rest from reference TRBV2 and TRBJ1-1 gives the full variable domain: EPEVTQTPSHQVTQMGQEVILRCVPISNHLYFYWYRQILGQKVEFLVSFYNNEISEKSEIFDDQFSVERPDGSNFTLKIRSTKLEDSAMYFCASTGMGTEAFFGQGTRLTVV.

The chain has TRBV5-4 and TRBJ1-1; no firm D call. This CDR3 is 13 amino acids long. Per germline, CDR1 SGHNT and CDR2 YYREEE (reference sequence). The V and J ends lost 1 base and 5 bases respectively, with 9 bases between them. CDR3 in DNA: TGTGCCAGCAGCTTGTCCGTTAAGACTGAAGCTTTCTTT. This codes for CASSLSVKTEAFF.

By share of the sample, this clonotype is medium-sized. The V and J genes are TRBV5-4 and TRBJ1-6, with D possibly TRBD1 on 6 matching bases. V lost 1 base to trimming and J lost 7 bases, with 12 bases between them. CDR3 length: 15 residues. Germline V gene lookup returns CDR1 SGHNT and CDR2 YYREEE (reference sequence). The DNA for the CDR3 is TGTGCCAGCAGCTTGTGGCAGGGGACAAATTCACCCCTCCACTTT. Its protein is CASSLWQGTNSPLHF.

This clonotype was counted a few times. This chain uses TRBV7-2 with TRBJ2-7; 7 bases are a match to TRBD2. Trimming at V came to 8 bases and at J to 0 bases, leaving 10 bases not matched to a gene. The V gene's germline CDR1 is SGHTA and CDR2 FQGNSA. The CDR3 spans 15 residues. CDR3 DNA sequence: TGTGCCAGCGGGTATGGCGGGAGTAGCTCCTACGAGCAGTACTTC. This translates into CASGYGGSSSYEQYF.

By proportion, this clonotype is medium-sized. The genes are TRBV6-2 or TRBV6-3 and TRBJ1-5; D may be TRBD1 (6 bases). CDR1 is MNHEY, CDR2 SVGEGT, per germline. V was clipped by 6 bases and J by 3 bases, with 18 bases between them. This CDR3 region has 16 residues. CDR3 sequence: CASRAGDIGFNQPQHF. CDR3 DNA: TGTGCCAGCAGAGCCGGGGACATCGGATTCAATCAGCCCCAGCATTTT.

The V gene is TRBV30, the J gene TRBJ1-2; D is unresolved. CDR3 length: 14 residues. V was trimmed by 0 bases and J by 0 bases, leaving 8 bases between them. The germline V gene encodes CDR1 GTSNPN and CDR2 SVGIG (reference sequence). In nucleotides, the CDR3 is TGTGCCTGGAGTGTGTTCGGGCCTAACTATGGCTACACCTTC. Translated, it gives CAWSVFGPNYGYTF.

The chain links TRBV11-1 to TRBJ2-3, with 10 positions matching TRBD2. The ends lost 3 bases at V and 5 bases at J; junction bases unmatched: 2. The CDR3 contains 14 residues. CDR1 is SGHAT, CDR2 FQDESV, per germline (reference sequence). CDR3 sequence: CASSFASGGDTQYF. The CDR3 region has the DNA TGTGCCAGCAGCTTCGCTAGCGGGGGAGATACGCAGTATTTT.

For this clonotype: Germline and junction disagree at one end, which may indicate a read error. This sequence joins TRBV20-1 and TRBJ2-1, with 10 bases matching TRBD2. This CDR3 is built from 14 residues. CDR1 DFQATT and CDR2 SNEGSKA come from the germline V gene (reference sequence). The chain's CDR3 is CSARGTGTSVLQIF. CDR3 bases: TGCAGTGCTAGAGGTACCGGGACTAGCGTCCTACAGATCTTC.

The chain carries TRBV6-1 and TRBJ2-5; the D is unclear. CDR1 and CDR2 (germline): MNHNS, SASEGT. V lost 6 bases and J 1 base, leaving 12 bases between the germline ends. The CDR3 loop spans 14 amino acids. CDR3 coding DNA: TGTGCCAGCAGCCCTTCCCGGGCCCAAGAGACCCAGTACTTC. Translating it yields CASSPSRAQETQYF.